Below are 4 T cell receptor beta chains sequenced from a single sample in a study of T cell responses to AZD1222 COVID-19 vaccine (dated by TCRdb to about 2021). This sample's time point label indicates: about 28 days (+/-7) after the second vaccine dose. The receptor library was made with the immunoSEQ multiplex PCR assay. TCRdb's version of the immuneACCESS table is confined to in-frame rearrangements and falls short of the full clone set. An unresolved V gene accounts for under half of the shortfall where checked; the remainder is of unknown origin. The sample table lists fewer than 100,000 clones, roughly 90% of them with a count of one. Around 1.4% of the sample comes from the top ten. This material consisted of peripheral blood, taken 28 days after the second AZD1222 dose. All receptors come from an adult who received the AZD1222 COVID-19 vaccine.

The CDR3 protein is CAWRQGADTQYF. For the CDR3, the DNA is TGTGCCTGGAGGCAGGGCGCAGATACGCAGTATTTT. The rearrangement links TRBV30 to TRBJ2-3, with a weak D call TRBD1 (5 bases). Germline-derived CDR1 and CDR2 are GTSNPN and SVGIG (reference sequence). V was pared by 3 bases and J by 4 bases, with 8 bases between. This CDR3 is 12 amino acids long.

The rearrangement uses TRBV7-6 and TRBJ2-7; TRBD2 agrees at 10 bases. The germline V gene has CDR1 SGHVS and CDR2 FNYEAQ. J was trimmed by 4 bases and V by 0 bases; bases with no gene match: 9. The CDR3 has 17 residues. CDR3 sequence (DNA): TGTGCCAGCAGCTTAGCGCCTTTAGCGGGGGGCTTATACGAGCAGTACTTC. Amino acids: CASSLAPLAGGLYEQYF.

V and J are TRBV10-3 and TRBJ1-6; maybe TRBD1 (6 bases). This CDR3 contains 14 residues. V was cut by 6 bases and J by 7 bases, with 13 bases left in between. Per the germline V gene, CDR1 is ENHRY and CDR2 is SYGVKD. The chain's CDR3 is CAIRADSTNSPLHF. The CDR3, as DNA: TGTGCCATCAGGGCGGACAGCACCAATTCACCCCTCCACTTT.

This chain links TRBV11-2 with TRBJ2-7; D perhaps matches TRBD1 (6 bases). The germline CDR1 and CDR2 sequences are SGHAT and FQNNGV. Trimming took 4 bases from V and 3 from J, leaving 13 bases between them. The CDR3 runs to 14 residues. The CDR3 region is CASSSRDTLYEQYF. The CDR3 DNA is TGTGCCAGCAGCTCGAGGGACACCCTCTACGAGCAGTACTTC.